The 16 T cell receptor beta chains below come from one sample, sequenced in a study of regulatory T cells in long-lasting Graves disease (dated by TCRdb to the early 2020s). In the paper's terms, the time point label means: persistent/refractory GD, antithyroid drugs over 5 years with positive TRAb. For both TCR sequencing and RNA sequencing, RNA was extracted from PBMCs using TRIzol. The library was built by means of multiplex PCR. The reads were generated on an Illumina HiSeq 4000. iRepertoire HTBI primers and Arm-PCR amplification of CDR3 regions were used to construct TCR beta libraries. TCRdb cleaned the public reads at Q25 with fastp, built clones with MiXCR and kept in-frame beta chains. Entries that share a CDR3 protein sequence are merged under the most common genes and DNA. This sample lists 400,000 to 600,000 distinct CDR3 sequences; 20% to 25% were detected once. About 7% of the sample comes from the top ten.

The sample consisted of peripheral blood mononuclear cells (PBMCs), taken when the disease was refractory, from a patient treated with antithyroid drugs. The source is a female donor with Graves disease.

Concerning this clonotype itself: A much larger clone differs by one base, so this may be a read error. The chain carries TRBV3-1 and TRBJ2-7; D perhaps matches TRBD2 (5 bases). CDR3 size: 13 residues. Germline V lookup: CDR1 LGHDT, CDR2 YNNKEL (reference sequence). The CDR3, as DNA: TGTGCCGGCAGCCCCCGACTATCCTACGAGCAGTACTTC. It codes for CAGSPRLSYEQYF.

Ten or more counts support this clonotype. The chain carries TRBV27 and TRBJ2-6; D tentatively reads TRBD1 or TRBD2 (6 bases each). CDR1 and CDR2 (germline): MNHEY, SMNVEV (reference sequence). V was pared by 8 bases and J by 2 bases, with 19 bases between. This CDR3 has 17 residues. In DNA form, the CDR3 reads TGTGCCAGCCAAAGGGGGGTCGGGACTGCTGGGGCCAACGTCCTGACTTTC. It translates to CASQRGVGTAGANVLTF.

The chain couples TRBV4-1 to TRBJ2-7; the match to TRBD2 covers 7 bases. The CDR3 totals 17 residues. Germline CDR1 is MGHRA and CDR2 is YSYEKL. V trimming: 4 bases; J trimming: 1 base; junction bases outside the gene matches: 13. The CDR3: CASSLHRELADSYEQYF. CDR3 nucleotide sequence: TGCGCCAGCAGCCTCCACCGGGAGCTAGCGGATTCCTACGAGCAGTACTTC.

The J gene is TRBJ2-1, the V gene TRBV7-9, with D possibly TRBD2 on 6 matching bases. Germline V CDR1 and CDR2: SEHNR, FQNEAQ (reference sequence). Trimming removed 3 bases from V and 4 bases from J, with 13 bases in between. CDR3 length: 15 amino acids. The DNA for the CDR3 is TGTGCCAGCAGCTTCGGGGGTAGTCTTTACAATGAGCAGTTCTTC. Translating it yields CASSFGGSLYNEQFF.

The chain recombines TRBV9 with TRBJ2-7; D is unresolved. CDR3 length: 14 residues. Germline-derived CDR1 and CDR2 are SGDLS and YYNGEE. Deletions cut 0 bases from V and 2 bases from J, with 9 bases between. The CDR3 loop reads CASSVVGSTYEQYF. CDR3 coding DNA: TGTGCCAGCAGCGTAGTGGGCTCAACCTACGAGCAGTACTTC.

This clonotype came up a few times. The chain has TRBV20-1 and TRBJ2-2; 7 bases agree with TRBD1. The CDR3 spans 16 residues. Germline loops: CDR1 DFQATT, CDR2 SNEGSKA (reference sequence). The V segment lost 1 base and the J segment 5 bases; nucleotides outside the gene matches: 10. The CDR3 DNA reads TGCAGTGCTAGAGCGTACCGAGACAGGGATACCGGGGAGCTGTTTTTT. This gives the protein CSARAYRDRDTGELFF.

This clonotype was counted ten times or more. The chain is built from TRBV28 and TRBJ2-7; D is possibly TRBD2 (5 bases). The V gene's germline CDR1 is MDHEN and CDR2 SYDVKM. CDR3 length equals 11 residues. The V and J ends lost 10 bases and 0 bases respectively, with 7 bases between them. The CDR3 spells CATGSSYEQYF. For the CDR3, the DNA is TGTGCCACGGGAAGCTCCTACGAGCAGTACTTC. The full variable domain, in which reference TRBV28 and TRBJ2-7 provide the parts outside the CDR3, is DVKVTQSSRYLVKRTGEKVFLECVQDMDHENMFWYRQDPGLGLRLIYFSYDVKMKEKGDIPEGYSVSREKKERFSLILESASTNQTSMYLCATGSSYEQYFGPGTRLTVT.

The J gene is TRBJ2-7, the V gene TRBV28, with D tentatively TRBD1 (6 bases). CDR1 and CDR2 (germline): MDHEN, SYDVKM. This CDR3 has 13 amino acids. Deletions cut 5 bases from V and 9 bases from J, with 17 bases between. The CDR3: CASSPEGLGGQYF. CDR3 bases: TGTGCCAGCAGTCCCGAGGGCCTAGGGGGGCAGTACTTC.

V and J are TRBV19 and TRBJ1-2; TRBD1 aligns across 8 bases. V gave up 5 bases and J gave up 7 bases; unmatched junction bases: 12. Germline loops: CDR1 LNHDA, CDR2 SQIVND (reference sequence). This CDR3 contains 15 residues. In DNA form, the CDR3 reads TGTGCCAGTAGTGATATGACAGGGGACGGATTTGGCTACACCTTC. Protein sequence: CASSDMTGDGFGYTF.

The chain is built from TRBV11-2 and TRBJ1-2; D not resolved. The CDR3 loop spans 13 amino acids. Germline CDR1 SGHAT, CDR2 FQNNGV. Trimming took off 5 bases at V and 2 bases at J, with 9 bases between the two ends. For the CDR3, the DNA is TGTGCCAGCAGCCGAGGCGGGAACTATGGCTACACCTTC. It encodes CASSRGGNYGYTF.

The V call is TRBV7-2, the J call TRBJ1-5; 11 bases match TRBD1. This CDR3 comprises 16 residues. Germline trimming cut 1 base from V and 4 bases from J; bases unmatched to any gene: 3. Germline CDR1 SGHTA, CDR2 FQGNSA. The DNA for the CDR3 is TGTGCCAGCAGCTTAGGGGGACAGGGGGTAAATCAGCCCCAGCATTTT. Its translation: CASSLGGQGVNQPQHF.

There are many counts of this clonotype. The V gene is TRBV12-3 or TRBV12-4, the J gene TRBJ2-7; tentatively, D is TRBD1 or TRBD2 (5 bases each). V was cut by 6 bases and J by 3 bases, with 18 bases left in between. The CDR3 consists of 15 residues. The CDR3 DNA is TGTGCCAGCAGCCCGCATGGGGACGCCATCTACGAGCAGTACTTC. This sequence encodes CASSPHGDAIYEQYF.

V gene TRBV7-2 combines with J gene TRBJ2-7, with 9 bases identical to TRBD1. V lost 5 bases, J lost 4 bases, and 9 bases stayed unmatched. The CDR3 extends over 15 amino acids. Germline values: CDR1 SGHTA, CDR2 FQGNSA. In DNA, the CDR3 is TGTGCCAGCAGCCACTGGACAGGGGCCCCGTACGAGCAGTACTTC. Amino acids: CASSHWTGAPYEQYF.

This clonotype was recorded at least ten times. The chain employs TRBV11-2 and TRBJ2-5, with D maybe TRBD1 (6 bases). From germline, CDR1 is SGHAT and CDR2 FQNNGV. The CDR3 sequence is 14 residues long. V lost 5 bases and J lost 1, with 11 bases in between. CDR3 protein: CASSPGQFQETQYF. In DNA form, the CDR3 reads TGTGCCAGCAGCCCAGGACAGTTCCAAGAGACCCAGTACTTC.

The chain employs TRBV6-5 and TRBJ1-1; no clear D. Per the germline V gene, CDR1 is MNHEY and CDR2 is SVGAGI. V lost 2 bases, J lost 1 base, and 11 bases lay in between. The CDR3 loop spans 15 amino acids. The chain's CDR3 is CASSYSLFGNTEAFF. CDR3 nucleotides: TGTGCCAGCAGTTACAGCCTATTTGGGAACACTGAAGCTTTCTTT.

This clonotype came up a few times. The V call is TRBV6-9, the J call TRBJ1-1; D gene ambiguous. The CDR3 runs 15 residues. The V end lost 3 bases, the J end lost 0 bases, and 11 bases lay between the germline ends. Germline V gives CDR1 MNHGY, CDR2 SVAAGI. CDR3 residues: CASSYSKALNTEAFF. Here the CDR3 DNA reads TGTGCCAGCAGTTACTCTAAGGCCCTGAACACTGAAGCTTTCTTT.